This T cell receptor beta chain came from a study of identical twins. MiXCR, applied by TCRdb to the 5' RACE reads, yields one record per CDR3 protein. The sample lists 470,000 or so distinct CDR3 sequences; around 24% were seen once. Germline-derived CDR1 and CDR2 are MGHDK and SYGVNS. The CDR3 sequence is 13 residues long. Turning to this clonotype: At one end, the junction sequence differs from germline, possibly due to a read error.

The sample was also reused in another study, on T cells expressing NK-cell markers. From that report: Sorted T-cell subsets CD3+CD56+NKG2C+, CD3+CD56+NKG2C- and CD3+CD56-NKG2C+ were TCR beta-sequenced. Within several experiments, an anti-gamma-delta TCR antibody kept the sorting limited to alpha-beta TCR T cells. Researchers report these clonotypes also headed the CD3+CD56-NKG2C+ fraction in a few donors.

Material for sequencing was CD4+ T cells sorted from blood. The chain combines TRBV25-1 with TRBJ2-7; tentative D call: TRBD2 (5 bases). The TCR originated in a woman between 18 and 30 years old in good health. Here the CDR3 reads CASSALTGYGQYF. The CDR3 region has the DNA TGTGCCAGCAGTGCCTTGACGGGATACGGGCAGTACTTC.